A selection of T cell receptor beta chains follows, all from one sample in a study of technical replicates of blood from a few donors. Data came from immunoSEQ multiplex PCR; TCRdb stores just in-frame clones and leaves some out. This table has 45,000 to 55,000 clones, 94% appearing once. The specimen sequenced was T cells isolated from PBMCs. These TCRs come from a human donor in good health. Both conserved end residues are part of each CDR3. The order of the fields is V gene, J gene, D gene, CDR3 protein. The D gene is left open where the match is weak.

V: TRBV7-9
J: TRBJ2-2
D: NA
CDR3: CASRLTGSRTGELFF

V: TRBV5-4
J: TRBJ2-5
D: TRBD1
CDR3: CASSRGTGVGETQYF

V: TRBV6-5
J: TRBJ2-7
D: TRBD1
CDR3: CATGQAGSYEQYF

V: TRBV5-1
J: TRBJ1-1
D: TRBD1
CDR3: CASSWDDRVGNTEAFF

V: TRBV9
J: TRBJ2-7
D: TRBD1
CDR3: CASSSPGQGVIEQYF

V: TRBV7-6
J: TRBJ2-6
D: NA
CDR3: CASSADYSVNGANVLTF

V: TRBV10-2
J: TRBJ2-3
D: TRBD2
CDR3: CASSDVASGVPGDTQYF

V: TRBV11-2
J: TRBJ1-1
D: TRBD1
CDR3: CASSRGRETEAFF

V: TRBV7-8
J: TRBJ1-5
D: TRBD1
CDR3: CASSLVGDSSNQPQHF

V: TRBV7-9
J: TRBJ1-4
D: TRBD1
CDR3: CASSHFQGVVEKLFF

V: TRBV28
J: TRBJ2-7
D: NA
CDR3: CASSLLREQYF

V: TRBV29-1
J: TRBJ2-2
D: NA
CDR3: CSVAIDTYTGELFF

V: TRBV10-2
J: TRBJ1-4
D: NA
CDR3: CASSEAGSRHEKLFF

V: TRBV28
J: TRBJ2-1
D: NA
CDR3: CASGRPTLYNEQFF

V: TRBV15
J: TRBJ2-5
D: TRBD2
CDR3: CATSRAGTSSWQTQYF

V: TRBV7-8
J: TRBJ2-7
D: TRBD1
CDR3: CASLSGTGDVGPYEQYF

V: TRBV28
J: TRBJ1-1
D: TRBD1
CDR3: CASSTPTGVSTEAFF

V: TRBV28
J: TRBJ2-1
D: TRBD2
CDR3: CASTIQRERDEQFF

V: TRBV5-1
J: TRBJ2-7
D: NA
CDR3: CASSLGTETYEQYF

V: TRBV10-1
J: TRBJ2-1
D: NA
CDR3: CASSESFGNNEQFF

V: TRBV28
J: TRBJ2-3
D: TRBD1
CDR3: CASSPVQGAGTDTQYF

V: TRBV5-4
J: TRBJ1-1
D: TRBD1
CDR3: CASSLPGGNEAFF

V: TRBV13
J: TRBJ1-2
D: NA
CDR3: CASSPEQGLVGGYTF

V: TRBV12-5
J: TRBJ1-1
D: TRBD1
CDR3: CASGFPPGQGFGNTEAFF

V: TRBV5-1
J: TRBJ1-1
D: NA
CDR3: CASSLEVGGTEAFF

V: TRBV5-1
J: TRBJ1-1
D: NA
CDR3: CASSLSGGPEAFF

V: TRBV11-2
J: TRBJ1-3
D: NA
CDR3: CASSPRQSPPDSGNTIYF

V: TRBV29-1
J: TRBJ2-7
D: NA
CDR3: CSVEFTDSYEQYF

V: TRBV6-5
J: TRBJ2-7
D: TRBD2
CDR3: CASSSLTSGNSYEQYF

V: TRBV5-4
J: TRBJ2-2
D: NA
CDR3: CASSLVRGNTGELFF

V: TRBV9
J: TRBJ1-3
D: NA
CDR3: CASSVDLGPRNTIYF

V: TRBV9
J: TRBJ1-1
D: TRBD1
CDR3: CASSVAGTGLTEAFF

V: TRBV10-3
J: TRBJ2-6
D: TRBD1
CDR3: CATGDSRPNSGANVLTF

V: TRBV5-4
J: TRBJ2-3
D: TRBD2
CDR3: CAYDHARAGGPDTQYF